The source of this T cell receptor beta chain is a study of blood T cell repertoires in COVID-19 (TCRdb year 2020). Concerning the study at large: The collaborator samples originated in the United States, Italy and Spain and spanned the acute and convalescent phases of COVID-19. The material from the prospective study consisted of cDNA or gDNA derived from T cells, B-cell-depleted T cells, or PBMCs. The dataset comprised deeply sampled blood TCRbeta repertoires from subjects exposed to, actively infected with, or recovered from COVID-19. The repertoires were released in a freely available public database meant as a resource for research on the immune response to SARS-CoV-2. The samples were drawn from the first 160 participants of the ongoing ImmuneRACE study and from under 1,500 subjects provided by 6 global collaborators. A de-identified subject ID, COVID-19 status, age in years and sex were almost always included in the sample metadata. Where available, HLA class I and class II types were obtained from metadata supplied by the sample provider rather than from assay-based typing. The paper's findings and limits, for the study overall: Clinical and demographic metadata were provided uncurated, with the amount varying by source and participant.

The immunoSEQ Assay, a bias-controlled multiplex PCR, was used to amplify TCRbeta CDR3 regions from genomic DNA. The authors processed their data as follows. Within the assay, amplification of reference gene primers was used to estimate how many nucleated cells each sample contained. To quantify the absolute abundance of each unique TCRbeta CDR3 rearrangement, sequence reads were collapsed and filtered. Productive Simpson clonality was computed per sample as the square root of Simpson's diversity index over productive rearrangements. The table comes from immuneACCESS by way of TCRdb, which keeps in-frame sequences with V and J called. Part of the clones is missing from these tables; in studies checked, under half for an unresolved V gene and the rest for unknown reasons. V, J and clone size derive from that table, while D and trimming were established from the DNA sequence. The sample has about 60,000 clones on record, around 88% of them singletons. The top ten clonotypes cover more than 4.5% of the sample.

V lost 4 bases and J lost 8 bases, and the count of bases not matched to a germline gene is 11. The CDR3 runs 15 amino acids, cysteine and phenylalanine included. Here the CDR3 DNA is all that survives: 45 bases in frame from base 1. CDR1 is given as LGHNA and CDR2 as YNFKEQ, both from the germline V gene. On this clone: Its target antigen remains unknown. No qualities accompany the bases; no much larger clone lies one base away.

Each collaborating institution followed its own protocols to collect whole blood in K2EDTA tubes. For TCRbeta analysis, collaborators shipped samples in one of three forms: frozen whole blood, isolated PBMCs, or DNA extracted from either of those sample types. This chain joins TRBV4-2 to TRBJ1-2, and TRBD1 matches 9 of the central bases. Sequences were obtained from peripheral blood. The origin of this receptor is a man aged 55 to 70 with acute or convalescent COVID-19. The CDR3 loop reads CASSPPGQGTGGYTF. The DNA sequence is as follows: TGTGCCAGCAGCCCCCCCGGACAGGGGACTGGCGGCTACACCTTC.